The 17 T cell receptor beta chains listed next were all sequenced from one sample in a study of cytomegalovirus exposure and HLA in healthy donors. The PCR contained 60 Vbeta and 13 Jbeta primers. Here immunoSEQ multiplex PCR was the method, and the copy in TCRdb shows in-frame clones only, minus some. This sample yields some 190,000 clones, of which roughly 77% are seen a single time; 3.4% belongs to the top ten. Sample: PBMCs. All receptors derive from a man aged 40-55 years in good health and CMV-seropositive.

The V call is TRBV5-1, the J call TRBJ1-2; D perhaps matches TRBD1 (5 bases). CDR1 SGHRS and CDR2 YFSETQ come from the germline V gene. The CDR3 extends over 15 amino acids. Trimming left V 2 bases short and J 6 bases short, with 17 bases between. The CDR3 region is CASSLGSGTVNGYTF. The CDR3 bases are TGCGCCAGCAGCTTAGGGAGCGGGACGGTTAATGGCTACACCTTC.

The rearrangement joins TRBV4-2 to TRBJ2-3; TRBD2 aligns across 13 bases. This CDR3 has 19 residues. The germline gives CDR1 LGHNA, CDR2 YNFKEQ. The V segment lost 5 bases and the J segment 0 bases; nucleotides outside the gene matches: 11. CDR3 in amino acids: CASSSSTSGRVGSTDTQYF. The CDR3 DNA reads as TGTGCCAGCAGCTCCTCAACTAGCGGGAGGGTGGGGAGCACAGATACGCAGTATTTT.

V and J are TRBV10-3 and TRBJ2-2; tentatively, D is TRBD2 (6 bases). This CDR3 has 12 amino acids. Germline V gives CDR1 ENHRY, CDR2 SYGVKD. Between the trimmed V and J ends, which lost 2 bases and 9 bases, there was a span of 7 bases. CDR3 region: CAISERERELFF. The CDR3 DNA is TGTGCCATCAGTGAGCGGGAGAGGGAGCTGTTTTTT.

The J gene is TRBJ1-1, the V gene TRBV18; TRBD1 matches at 11 bases. The junction had 6 bases not matched to a gene; V was cut back by 0 bases and J by 3 bases. Germline lookup yields CDR1 KGHSH and CDR2 LQKENI. The CDR3 covers 17 residues. CDR3 in amino acids: CASSPPGTGGGYTEAFF. CDR3 in DNA: TGTGCCAGCTCACCACCTGGGACAGGGGGGGGGTACACTGAAGCTTTCTTT.

The chain couples TRBV19 to TRBJ1-5; unclear D gene. Germline CDR1 is LNHDA and CDR2 is SQIVND (reference sequence). This CDR3 contains 15 residues. V gave up 5 bases and J gave up 0 bases, with 11 bases separating them. CDR3 in amino acids: CASSSGSPSNQPQHF. The CDR3 DNA sequence: TGTGCCAGTAGTTCCGGGTCGCCTAGCAATCAGCCCCAGCATTTT.

The CDR3 region is CASTPGLAGANTGELFF. The CDR3 DNA reads TGTGCCAGCACCCCGGGACTAGCGGGAGCAAACACCGGGGAGCTGTTTTTT. The chain has TRBV28 and TRBJ2-2, with TRBD2 matching 14 bases. The CDR3 extends over 17 amino acids. CDR1 is MDHEN and CDR2 is SYDVKM in the germline V gene. V dropped 7 bases and J dropped 2; count of bases not matched to a gene: 6.

This chain uses TRBV5-1 with TRBJ2-3, with TRBD2 as a possible D gene (5 bases). Trimming left V 7 bases short and J 0 bases short, with 6 bases between. Germline CDR1 reads SGHRS; CDR2 reads YFSETQ. This CDR3 contains 12 residues. The CDR3 protein is CASSGSTDTQYF. The CDR3 DNA is TGCGCCAGCTCGGGAAGCACAGATACGCAGTATTTT.

About this clone: This sample also contains other DNA sequences that code for the same CDR3. The CDR3 here is CASSSETGVSEAFF. CDR3 in DNA: TGTGCCAGCAGTTCGGAGACAGGGGTCTCTGAAGCTTTCTTT. This chain connects TRBV6-5 to TRBJ1-1; 8 positions agree with TRBD1. The CDR3 has 14 amino acids. Germline V gene lookup returns CDR1 MNHEY and CDR2 SVGAGI. J was trimmed by 6 bases and V by 4 bases; bases with no gene match: 7.

The chain recombines TRBV14 with TRBJ1-2; TRBD1 matches at 7 bases. This CDR3 is built from 16 residues. Germline CDR1 is SGHDN and CDR2 is FVKESK. Trimming removed 1 base from V and 4 bases from J; junction bases left unmatched: 9. CDR3 in DNA: TGTGCCAGCAGCCAAGGGACAGGTGTGGGTAGCTATGGCTACACCTTC. This translates into CASSQGTGVGSYGYTF.

The chain combines TRBV2 with TRBJ1-4, with D maybe TRBD1 (5 bases). The CDR3 is 14 amino acids. Germline CDR1 is SNHLY and CDR2 is FYNNEI. Deletions cut 4 bases from V and 0 bases from J, with 6 bases between. The CDR3 bases are TGTGCCAGCAGTGGGACACCAACTAATGAAAAACTGTTTTTT. It yields the protein CASSGTPTNEKLFF.

This rearrangement joins TRBV10-3 to TRBJ2-7; 9 nucleotides agree with TRBD1. The CDR3 is made up of 15 amino acids. The ends lost 6 bases at V and 2 bases at J; junction bases unmatched: 8. CDR1 and CDR2 (germline): ENHRY, SYGVKD. The CDR3 loop reads CAISALTGGPYEQYF. CDR3 sequence (DNA): TGTGCCATCAGCGCCCTGACAGGGGGTCCCTACGAGCAGTACTTC.

The J gene is TRBJ1-1, the V gene TRBV6-5, with D uncertain. V lost 0 bases to trimming and J lost 1 base, with 6 bases between them. The CDR3 spans 14 residues. The V gene's germline CDR1 is MNHEY and CDR2 SVGAGI. CDR3 amino acids: CASSYSAANTEAFF. The CDR3 region has the DNA TGTGCCAGCAGTTACTCGGCGGCGAACACTGAAGCTTTCTTT.

The rearrangement uses TRBV5-6 and TRBJ2-3; 8 bases agree with TRBD2. V lost 0 bases to trimming and J lost 4 bases; unmatched junction nucleotides: 4. This CDR3 region has 15 residues. The germline V gene has CDR1 SGHDT and CDR2 YYEEEE. CDR3 amino acids: CASSLGRGGSDTQYF. In nucleotides, the CDR3 is TGTGCCAGCAGCTTGGGACGGGGGGGATCAGATACGCAGTATTTT.

The gene calls are TRBV28 and TRBJ1-2; 9 bases are a match to TRBD1. The CDR3 covers 17 residues. Trimming took 5 bases from V and 5 from J; bases not matched to a gene: 15. Germline CDR1 is MDHEN and CDR2 is SYDVKM. This chain's CDR3 is CASSHPYRDREEYGYTF. The CDR3 DNA sequence: TGTGCCAGCAGTCACCCCTACCGGGACAGGGAGGAATATGGCTACACCTTC.

The genes are TRBV28 and TRBJ2-2; 10 bases are shared with TRBD2. Germline V gene data show CDR1 as MDHEN and CDR2 as SYDVKM. V dropped 7 bases and J dropped 7; count of bases not matched to a gene: 15. CDR3 length: 17 residues. CDR3 bases: TGTGCCAGCACCGGGCTTCAGCGGGAGGGCCGGATCGGGGAGCTGTTTTTT. Translating gives CASTGLQREGRIGELFF.

This chain connects TRBV19 to TRBJ2-1; D may be TRBD1 (6 bases). V lost 3 bases and J 5 bases, leaving 14 bases between the germline ends. Germline CDR1 LNHDA, CDR2 SQIVND (reference sequence). This CDR3 has 15 residues. The CDR3 here is CASSMGQTLNNEQFF. CDR3 nucleotides: TGTGCCAGTAGTATGGGACAAACACTAAACAATGAGCAGTTCTTC.

CDR3 in amino acids: CASSPGTGVSSYYGYTF. The DNA for the CDR3 is TGCGCCAGCAGCCCCGGGACAGGGGTTTCCTCCTACTATGGCTACACCTTC. The gene calls are TRBV5-1 and TRBJ1-2; 10 positions match TRBD1. CDR3 length equals 17 residues. Germline CDR1 reads SGHRS; CDR2 reads YFSETQ. V dropped 4 bases and J dropped 3; count of bases not matched to a gene: 12.